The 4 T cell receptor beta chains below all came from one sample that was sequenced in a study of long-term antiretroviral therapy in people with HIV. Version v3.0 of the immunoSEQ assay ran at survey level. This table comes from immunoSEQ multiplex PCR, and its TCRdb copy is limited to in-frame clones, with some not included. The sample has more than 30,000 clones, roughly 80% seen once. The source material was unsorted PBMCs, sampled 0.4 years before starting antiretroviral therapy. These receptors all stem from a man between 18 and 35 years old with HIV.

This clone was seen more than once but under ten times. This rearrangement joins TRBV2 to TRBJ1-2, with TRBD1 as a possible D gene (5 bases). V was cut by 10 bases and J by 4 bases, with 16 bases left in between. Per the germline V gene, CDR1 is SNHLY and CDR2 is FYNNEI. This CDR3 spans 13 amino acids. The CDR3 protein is CAIPPPGTYGYTF. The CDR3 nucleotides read TGTGCCATTCCACCCCCAGGGACCTATGGCTACACCTTC.

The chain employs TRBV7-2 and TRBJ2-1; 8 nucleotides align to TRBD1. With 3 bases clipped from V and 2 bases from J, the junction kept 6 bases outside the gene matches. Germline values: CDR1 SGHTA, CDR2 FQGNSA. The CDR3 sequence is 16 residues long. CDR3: CASSFDRGQAYNEQFF. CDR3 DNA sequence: TGTGCCAGCAGCTTCGACAGGGGCCAAGCCTACAATGAGCAGTTCTTC.

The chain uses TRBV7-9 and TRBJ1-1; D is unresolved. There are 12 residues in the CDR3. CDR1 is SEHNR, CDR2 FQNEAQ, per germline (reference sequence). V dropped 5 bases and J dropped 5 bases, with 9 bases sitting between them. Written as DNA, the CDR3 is TGTGCCAGCAGCCACGGCAGTACTGAAGCTTTCTTT. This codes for CASSHGSTEAFF.

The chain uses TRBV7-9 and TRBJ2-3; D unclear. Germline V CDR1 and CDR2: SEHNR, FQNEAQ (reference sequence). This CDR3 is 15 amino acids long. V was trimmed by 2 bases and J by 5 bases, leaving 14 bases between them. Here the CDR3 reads CASSLLVSTLDTQYF. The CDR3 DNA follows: TGTGCCAGCAGCTTACTAGTATCTACTTTAGATACGCAGTATTTT.